These T cell receptor beta chains were read from a single sample in a study of CD8+ T cells in alopecia areata. Some clones are missing from TCRdb's copy, which holds only in-frame ones; the method was immunoSEQ multiplex PCR. The top ten hold roughly an eighth of the sample, which has 150,000 to 200,000 clones, roughly 50% seen once. The material sequenced was CD8+ T cells sorted from blood, taken at week 24, from a patient treated with tofacitinib. The origin of the receptors is a human donor with alopecia areata. CDR3s leave out the opening cysteine and the closing phenylalanine or tryptophan. The order of the fields is J gene, V gene, CDR3 protein.

>TRBJ2-1|TRBV28
ASSGIGMSEAYNEQF
>TRBJ2-4|TRBV15
ATSREGFPIQY
>TRBJ2-7|TRBV9
ASSVGQGEQY
>TRBJ1-2|TRBV9
ASSGRGDTYGYT
>TRBJ1-2|TRBV7-8
ASSLGALTPPNYGYT
>TRBJ1-1|TRBV5-6
ASEGMNTEAF
>TRBJ2-2|TRBV27
ASSFPRLGELF
>TRBJ1-1|TRBV4-1
ASSQVDRLNTEAF
>TRBJ1-2|TRBV5-6
ASSPDGSYGYT
>TRBJ2-1|TRBV4-1
ASSQDSGNEQF
>TRBJ2-1|TRBV7-9
ASSVPGQGANEQF
>TRBJ2-1|TRBV27
ASIRGAIGDNEQF
>TRBJ1-2|TRBV30
AWWVRIWGYT
>TRBJ2-7|TRBV6-4
ASSDSKYHYEQY
>TRBJ2-7|TRBV23-1
ASSRPVGYEQY
>TRBJ2-7|TRBV4-1
ASAPKWVRYGEQY
>TRBJ2-5|TRBV5-6
ASSFGGRETQY
>TRBJ1-5|TRBV7-8
ASSLGVTGVSPQH
>TRBJ2-3|TRBV4-1
ASSQVASGGPPFDTQY
>TRBJ1-1|TRBV7-9
ASRGDEAF
>TRBJ2-1|TRBV27
ASRYSGGAGEQF
>TRBJ1-5|TRBV19
ASKWGQGMHQPQH
>TRBJ2-5|TRBV27
ASGLGGAHQETQY
>TRBJ1-2|TRBV5-1
ASSSRDRNDGYT
>TRBJ1-4|TRBV5-6
ASSLADEKLF